These T cell receptor beta chains were read from a single sample in a study of blood T cell repertoires in COVID-19. Here immunoSEQ multiplex PCR was the method, and the copy in TCRdb shows in-frame clones only, minus some. In the table there are 200,000 to 250,000 clones, around nine tenths of which are singletons. Material for sequencing was peripheral blood. The receptors come from a man aged 55 to 70 with acute or convalescent COVID-19. The CDR3 runs from the conserved cysteine through the conserved F or W. Fields, in order: V gene, clone size, J gene, D gene, CDR3 protein, CDR3 DNA. The D gene is left open where the match is weak. The listing skips clone size in some rows; elsewhere it reads once, few, many or a size class.

v_call: TRBV28; clone_size: few; j_call: TRBJ1-3; d_call: TRBD1; cdr3_aa: CASSLGRLRDRSSGNTIYF; cdr3_nt: TGTGCCAGCAGTTTAGGCCGACTCCGGGACAGAAGCTCTGGAAACACCATATATTTT
v_call: TRBV6-5; clone_size: -; j_call: TRBJ2-7; d_call: -; cdr3_aa: CASSYSVAGASYEQYF; cdr3_nt: TGTGCCAGCAGTTACTCGGTGGCGGGGGCCTCCTACGAGCAGTACTTC
v_call: TRBV5-1; clone_size: -; j_call: TRBJ2-1; d_call: -; cdr3_aa: CASSPTLAFDEQFF; cdr3_nt: TGCGCCAGCAGCCCTACCCTAGCGTTCGATGAGCAGTTCTTC
v_call: TRBV7-6; clone_size: -; j_call: TRBJ1-1; d_call: TRBD1; cdr3_aa: CASSLNGQGGEAFF; cdr3_nt: TGTGCCAGCAGCTTAAATGGACAGGGTGGAGAAGCTTTCTTT
v_call: TRBV11-1; clone_size: -; j_call: TRBJ2-7; d_call: -; cdr3_aa: CASSFSFYEQYF; cdr3_nt: TGTGCCAGCAGCTTCAGTTTCTACGAGCAGTACTTC
v_call: TRBV4-2; clone_size: -; j_call: TRBJ2-1; d_call: TRBD2; cdr3_aa: CASSQEGYGGAGNEQFF; cdr3_nt: TGTGCCAGCAGCCAAGAAGGATACGGGGGGGCAGGCAATGAGCAGTTCTTC
v_call: TRBV25-1; clone_size: -; j_call: TRBJ1-4; d_call: -; cdr3_aa: CASRTTGPTNEKLFF; cdr3_nt: TGTGCCAGCCGGACAACAGGGCCAACTAATGAAAAACTGTTTTTT
v_call: TRBV4-1; clone_size: -; j_call: TRBJ1-1; d_call: -; cdr3_aa: CASSQDIVGGWSEAFF; cdr3_nt: TGCGCCAGCAGCCAAGATATTGTGGGGGGGTGGTCTGAAGCTTTCTTT
v_call: TRBV27; clone_size: -; j_call: TRBJ1-2; d_call: TRBD1; cdr3_aa: CASSPQGTGASGYTF; cdr3_nt: TGTGCCAGCAGTCCGCAAGGGACAGGGGCGTCCGGCTACACCTTC
v_call: TRBV5-1; clone_size: -; j_call: TRBJ2-3; d_call: TRBD2; cdr3_aa: CASSLGPSGLAGGADTQYF; cdr3_nt: TGCGCCAGCAGCTTGGGACCCTCGGGACTAGCGGGGGGTGCAGATACGCAGTATTTT
v_call: TRBV24-1; clone_size: -; j_call: TRBJ2-1; d_call: TRBD1; cdr3_aa: CATSDATGGMSYNEQFF; cdr3_nt: TGTGCCACCAGTGATGCGACAGGGGGGATGTCCTACAATGAGCAGTTCTTC
v_call: TRBV10-3; clone_size: -; j_call: TRBJ2-3; d_call: TRBD2; cdr3_aa: CAISEWGSGGADTQYF; cdr3_nt: TGTGCCATCAGTGAGTGGGGTAGCGGGGGGGCAGATACGCAGTATTTT
v_call: TRBV18; clone_size: few; j_call: TRBJ1-4; d_call: TRBD1; cdr3_aa: CASSPTGGAREKLFF; cdr3_nt: TGTGCCAGCTCACCTACAGGGGGCGCGCGGGAAAAACTGTTTTTT
v_call: TRBV6-5; clone_size: -; j_call: TRBJ1-1; d_call: -; cdr3_aa: CASSYSGREAFF; cdr3_nt: TGTGCCAGCAGTTACTCAGGCAGGGAAGCTTTCTTT
v_call: TRBV5-5; clone_size: -; j_call: TRBJ2-3; d_call: -; cdr3_aa: CASSRTVQTQYF; cdr3_nt: TGTGCCAGCAGTCGGACAGTACAGACGCAGTATTTT
v_call: TRBV5-1; clone_size: -; j_call: TRBJ2-5; d_call: -; cdr3_aa: CASSLVGTETQYF; cdr3_nt: TGCGCCAGCAGCTTGGTGGGCACGGAGACCCAGTACTTC
v_call: TRBV7-2; clone_size: -; j_call: TRBJ1-5; d_call: -; cdr3_aa: CASSLVLMGSPQGQHF; cdr3_nt: TGTGCCAGCAGCTTAGTCCTCATGGGGTCCCCCCAGGGCCAGCATTTT
v_call: TRBV5-4; clone_size: -; j_call: TRBJ2-5; d_call: -; cdr3_aa: CASSTSGGRETQYF; cdr3_nt: TGTGCCAGCAGCACGTCCGGGGGGCGAGAGACCCAGTACTTC
v_call: TRBV6-5; clone_size: -; j_call: TRBJ1-2; d_call: TRBD1; cdr3_aa: CASGETGGNGYTF; cdr3_nt: TGTGCCAGCGGGGAGACAGGGGGAAATGGCTACACCTTC
v_call: TRBV7-2; clone_size: few; j_call: TRBJ2-1; d_call: -; cdr3_aa: CASSLLAARNEQFF; cdr3_nt: TGTGCCAGCAGCTTACTCGCGGCACGCAATGAGCAGTTCTTC
v_call: TRBV6-5; clone_size: -; j_call: TRBJ1-1; d_call: -; cdr3_aa: CASTGGANTEAFF; cdr3_nt: TGTGCCAGCACGGGAGGTGCGAACACTGAAGCTTTCTTT
v_call: TRBV4-3; clone_size: -; j_call: TRBJ1-3; d_call: TRBD1; cdr3_aa: CASSQAGTAGNTIYF; cdr3_nt: TGCGCCAGCAGCCAAGCCGGGACAGCTGGAAACACCATATATTTT
v_call: TRBV28; clone_size: -; j_call: TRBJ1-2; d_call: -; cdr3_aa: CASSLSGTGYGYTF; cdr3_nt: TGTGCCAGCAGTTTATCGGGTACAGGGTATGGCTACACCTTC
v_call: TRBV5-1; clone_size: -; j_call: TRBJ2-1; d_call: TRBD1; cdr3_aa: CASSLYGTGGGNEQFF; cdr3_nt: TGCGCCAGCAGCTTGTATGGGACAGGGGGAGGGAATGAGCAGTTCTTC
v_call: TRBV7-9; clone_size: -; j_call: TRBJ2-5; d_call: TRBD1; cdr3_aa: CASSGGRGRQETQYF; cdr3_nt: TGTGCCAGCAGCGGAGGCAGGGGGCGGCAAGAGACCCAGTACTTC
v_call: TRBV10-1; clone_size: -; j_call: TRBJ2-5; d_call: TRBD1; cdr3_aa: CASSEDRGLRETQYF; cdr3_nt: TGCGCCAGCAGTGAGGACAGGGGGCTGCGGGAGACCCAGTACTTC
v_call: TRBV2; clone_size: -; j_call: TRBJ2-5; d_call: -; cdr3_aa: CASNREYQETQYF; cdr3_nt: TGTGCCAGCAATCGTGAGTACCAAGAGACCCAGTACTTC
v_call: TRBV15; clone_size: -; j_call: TRBJ2-7; d_call: TRBD1; cdr3_aa: CATSNTRDRGHYEQYF; cdr3_nt: TGTGCCACCAGCAACACGCGGGACAGGGGGCATTACGAGCAGTACTTC
v_call: TRBV28; clone_size: -; j_call: TRBJ1-2; d_call: -; cdr3_aa: CASRRTGTYGYTF; cdr3_nt: TGTGCCAGCAGGAGAACAGGGACCTATGGCTACACCTTC
v_call: TRBV12-5; clone_size: -; j_call: TRBJ2-1; d_call: -; cdr3_aa: CASGLGGYNEQFF; cdr3_nt: TGTGCTAGTGGTTTAGGGGGCTACAATGAGCAGTTCTTC
v_call: TRBV9; clone_size: -; j_call: TRBJ1-4; d_call: -; cdr3_aa: CASSLLDRPLSNEKLFF; cdr3_nt: TGTGCCAGCAGCCTACTGGACAGACCCCTTTCTAATGAAAAACTGTTTTTT
v_call: TRBV7-3; clone_size: once; j_call: TRBJ1-1; d_call: -; cdr3_aa: CASTPGGNTEAFF; cdr3_nt: TGTGCCAGCACCCCGGGAGGGAACACTGAAGCTTTCTTT
v_call: TRBV19; clone_size: -; j_call: TRBJ2-1; d_call: TRBD1; cdr3_aa: CASSISAGGHEQFF; cdr3_nt: TGTGCCAGTAGTATATCGGCAGGGGGCCATGAGCAGTTCTTC
v_call: TRBV29-1; clone_size: -; j_call: TRBJ2-1; d_call: TRBD2; cdr3_aa: CSAELARSYNEQFF; cdr3_nt: TGCAGCGCTGAACTAGCGAGGTCCTACAATGAGCAGTTCTTC
v_call: TRBV5-5; clone_size: few; j_call: TRBJ1-1; d_call: -; cdr3_aa: CASNPGGNTEAFF; cdr3_nt: TGTGCCAGCAACCCCGGGGGGAACACTGAAGCTTTCTTT
v_call: TRBV5-6; clone_size: -; j_call: TRBJ2-7; d_call: -; cdr3_aa: CASSSFLDRSYEQYF; cdr3_nt: TGTGCCAGCAGCTCTTTCTTAGACAGGTCCTACGAGCAGTACTTC
v_call: TRBV2; clone_size: -; j_call: TRBJ2-5; d_call: TRBD1; cdr3_aa: CASRGQVQETQYF; cdr3_nt: TGTGCCAGCAGGGGACAGGTCCAAGAGACCCAGTACTTC
v_call: TRBV29-1; clone_size: -; j_call: TRBJ1-1; d_call: -; cdr3_aa: CSAGQQNTEAFF; cdr3_nt: TGCAGCGCCGGACAGCAGAACACTGAAGCTTTCTTT
v_call: TRBV21-1; clone_size: -; j_call: TRBJ2-4; d_call: -; cdr3_aa: CASSKYRDRVAKNIQYF; cdr3_nt: TGTGCCAGCAGCAAATACCGGGACAGGGTGGCCAAAAACATTCAGTACTTC